The clone carrying this T cell receptor (beta chain) has only a few counts. The antigen remains unidentified. Using its own MiXCR run on the 5' RACE reads, TCRdb lists one record per CDR3 protein. The table has 200,000 to 300,000 distinct CDR3 sequences, more than 6.5% seen once. These data come from a study of T cells after yellow fever vaccination. Study observations and caveats: Once the booster was given, most primary-vaccination clones reappeared, at 95% to 97% for CD4 and approximately 88% for CD8.

Trimming removed 7 bases from V and 8 bases from J, with 26 bases in between. CDR3 length: 17 residues. The V and J genes are TRBV12-3 or TRBV12-4 and TRBJ2-2, with D perhaps matching TRBD2 (5 bases). The origin of this receptor is a man aged 25 to 40 who received the YFV17D yellow fever vaccine. Sequenced material: CD4+ T cells sorted from PBMCs, taken on the day of the yellow fever booster vaccination. Here the CDR3 DNA reads TGTGCCAGCACCCAACGCCTGGCGGGTCAAGGAGGAGGGGAGCTGTTTTTT. Protein sequence: CASTQRLAGQGGGELFF.